This T cell receptor (beta chain) emerged from a study of blood T cells in healthy people across ages. The second PCR ran about 6 to 12 cycles with a sample-barcoded 5' primer and J-beta primers. MiXCR was run by TCRdb on the 5' RACE reads, yielding one entry per CDR3 protein. The sample lists about 670,000 distinct CDR3 sequences; 52% were seen once. As to this clonotype: Its antigen is as yet unknown.

General study findings and limits: More naive CD4+ cells and higher diversity marked long-lived donors relative to aged donors.

This CDR3 region has 12 residues. CDR1 is KGHDR, CDR2 SFDVKD, per germline. The V end lost 12 bases, the J end lost 2 bases, and 13 bases lay between the germline ends. Material for sequencing was blood. The TCR comes from an elderly woman in good health. The chain links TRBV24-1 to TRBJ2-7, with a weak D call TRBD2 (6 bases). The CDR3 nucleotides read TGTGCCCCTCAAGGGACTCCCTACGAGCAGTACTTC. The encoded protein is CAPQGTPYEQYF.